These 8 T cell receptor beta chains were all obtained from the same sample, sequenced in a study of cytotoxic CD8 clonotypes in ibrutinib-treated CLL. TCRdb's copy holds only in-frame clones and misses some; the assay was immunoSEQ multiplex PCR. The top ten hold 5.6% of the sample, which has 250,000 to 350,000 clones, about 72% seen once. Sequenced here: PBMCs, sampled at disease progression, from a patient treated with ibrutinib. The receptors originated from a human donor with chronic lymphocytic leukemia.

The rearrangement joins TRBV7-3 to TRBJ2-3; TRBD2 matches 13 bases. Germline V gene data show CDR1 as SGHTA and CDR2 as FQGTGA. CDR3 length: 17 residues. The V and J ends lost 5 bases and 3 bases, in that order; junction bases with no gene match: 8. This CDR3 is CASSQTGLAGWTDTQYF. The CDR3 nucleotides are TGTGCCAGCAGCCAAACGGGACTAGCGGGGTGGACAGATACGCAGTATTTT.

The CDR3 coding sequence is TGTGCCAGCGGTAGGAGGTTTGGCGAAAAACTGTTTTTT. Its translation is CASGRRFGEKLFF. The rearrangement joins TRBV2 to TRBJ1-4; D unresolved. CDR1 and CDR2 from the germline V gene are SNHLY and FYNNEI. The CDR3 is 13 residues long. V lost 8 bases and J 8 bases, leaving 15 bases between the germline ends.

The chain carries TRBV10-3 and TRBJ1-3, with D hard to call. The CDR3 runs 11 residues. Per germline, CDR1 ENHRY and CDR2 SYGVKD. Trimming cost V 3 bases and J 10 bases, with 7 bases left between them. The CDR3: CAISDGGTIYF. CDR3 bases: TGTGCCATCAGTGACGGTGGAACCATATATTTT.

This clone has just one count. V is TRBV5-1 and J is TRBJ1-1; 8 nucleotides align to TRBD1. Per the germline V gene, CDR1 is SGHRS and CDR2 is YFSETQ. The CDR3 covers 15 residues. Trimming at V came to 5 bases and at J to 3 bases, leaving 9 bases not matched to a gene. In DNA form, the CDR3 reads TGCGCCAGCAGGTCACGGACAGGGCCGGACACTGAAGCTTTCTTT. Translated: CASRSRTGPDTEAFF.

Here the CDR3 reads CASSQDFKLRGLAGALSEQYF. The CDR3, as DNA: TGCGCCAGCAGCCAAGATTTCAAGTTGAGAGGACTAGCGGGGGCCCTGTCCGAGCAGTACTTC. This rearrangement joins TRBV4-3 to TRBJ2-7; 13 bases agree with TRBD2. Germline V gene sequence: CDR1 LGHNA, CDR2 YSLEER. This CDR3 region has 21 residues. The J segment lost 6 bases and the V segment lost 0 bases, leaving 20 bases of the junction unmatched.

This clone occurred once. The sample contains more than one DNA sequence encoding this CDR3. This chain uses TRBV5-1 with TRBJ1-1; D is unresolved. Looked up from germline, CDR1 is SGHRS and CDR2 is YFSETQ. The CDR3 has 13 residues. V dropped 2 bases and J dropped 1 base, with 6 bases sitting between them. The CDR3 reads CASSFRGNTEAFF. CDR3 bases: TGCGCCAGCAGCTTTCGGGGGAACACTGAAGCTTTCTTT.

This clone occurred once. The chain recombines TRBV14 with TRBJ1-1, with TRBD1 as a possible D gene (6 bases). Germline CDR1 SGHDN, CDR2 FVKESK. This CDR3 region has 16 residues. V shed 4 bases and J shed 3 bases, with 18 bases lying between them. DNA for the CDR3: TGTGCCAGCAGCCCCCATGGGGGGGCTTGGGACACTGAAGCTTTCTTT. Protein product: CASSPHGGAWDTEAFF.

The rearrangement joins TRBV11-2 to TRBJ1-6; 7 bases are a match to TRBD1. The CDR3 loop spans 17 amino acids. Losses at the gene ends were 4 bases for V and 12 bases for J; bases not matched to a gene: 18. Germline V lookup: CDR1 SGHAT, CDR2 FQNNGV. The CDR3 DNA is TGTGCCAGCAGCTCAGCGGACAGGCTCCTGGCAAGGGGACCCCTCCACTTT. Translating gives CASSSADRLLARGPLHF.